These T cell receptor beta chains were read from a single sample in a study of blood T cell repertoires in COVID-19. The table came from immunoSEQ multiplex PCR; TCRdb's copy has only in-frame clones and leaves some out. Of approximately 90,000 clones listed, around nine tenths were seen once; the top ten hold 0.95% to 1.5%. Material for sequencing was peripheral blood. Receptors were obtained from a man older than 75 with active or convalescent COVID-19. The conserved cysteine and the conserved F or W are not part of the CDR3 here. Fields, in order: CDR3 protein, V gene, clone size, J gene. Rows may omit the clone size; those that give it use once, few, many or a size class.

ATSRDFGLAGVHEQF,TRBV15,-,TRBJ2-1
ASSSTTGFRYEQY,TRBV5-1,once,TRBJ2-7
ASSILAASYNEQF,TRBV19,-,TRBJ2-1
ASSQTRDRYYGYT,TRBV3-1/TRBV3-2,-,TRBJ1-2
ASSQTTSGEQF,TRBV3-1/TRBV3-2,-,TRBJ2-1
ASSPGQGLKAF,TRBV7-9,-,TRBJ1-1
ASRSNGNSPLH,TRBV27,few,TRBJ1-6
ASSSRTGDTYNEQF,TRBV5-6,once,TRBJ2-1
ASSYSIGTSPGELF,TRBV6-5,-,TRBJ2-2
ASSRDTTYEQY,TRBV19,-,TRBJ2-7
ASSELSGRGQY,TRBV25-1,-,TRBJ2-7
ASSPRQGGTDTQY,TRBV18,-,TRBJ2-3
ASSARFSNQPQH,TRBV4-3,-,TRBJ1-5
ATSAGQLNTEAF,TRBV15,-,TRBJ1-1
ASSVVSGFGPEAF,TRBV9,-,TRBJ1-1
ASSLGSGLAYEQY,TRBV7-2,once,TRBJ2-7
ASSSTGTANEKLF,TRBV5-4,-,TRBJ1-4
ASSFVGRQGDEQF,TRBV28,-,TRBJ2-1
ASSSQGANVVQY,TRBV19,-,TRBJ2-7
AITRAGGPMQY,TRBV10-3,-,TRBJ2-3
ASSIAGGPQY,TRBV19,few,TRBJ2-7
SASAYEQY,TRBV20-1,few,TRBJ2-7
ASSYNSLAGEGEQY,TRBV6-2/TRBV6-3,-,TRBJ2-7
ASSTKDRYQETQY,TRBV25-1,-,TRBJ2-5
ASSSPFGVSQPQH,TRBV18,-,TRBJ1-5
ARPGQSYEQY,TRBV19,-,TRBJ2-7
ASSFGGAGQPQH,TRBV7-9,-,TRBJ1-5
ASSSAGGSETQY,TRBV5-6,-,TRBJ2-5
ASSAETGFTEAF,TRBV9,-,TRBJ1-1
ASSGTGGVDYGYT,TRBV6-5,-,TRBJ1-2
ASSQGYTEAF,TRBV5-6,-,TRBJ1-1
AWSWGLAGGTGELF,TRBV30,-,TRBJ2-2
AWSVPRPGNTIY,TRBV30,-,TRBJ1-3
ASSKDRDYYT,TRBV2,-,TRBJ1-2
ATSQHITGYDQPQH,TRBV10-3,-,TRBJ1-5
ASSLKDRTTNEKLF,TRBV5-5,-,TRBJ1-4
ASSPLGLMVDEQF,TRBV9,-,TRBJ2-1
AWGPSGNTIY,TRBV30,-,TRBJ1-3
ASTGVRTYEQY,TRBV2,-,TRBJ2-7
ASSEGTGAADTQY,TRBV7-2,-,TRBJ2-3
ASSLALGAETQY,TRBV5-1,-,TRBJ2-5
ASRWTGDNQPQH,TRBV28,-,TRBJ1-5
ASSEIANEQF,TRBV10-2,-,TRBJ2-1
ASSFRSSGRYPYEQY,TRBV27,-,TRBJ2-7
ASSIAGGLSEAF,TRBV19,-,TRBJ1-1
ASRAQGLANEKLF,TRBV19,-,TRBJ1-4
ASSLQWGGDQPQH,TRBV18,-,TRBJ1-5
ASSVGGRSSYNEQF,TRBV9,-,TRBJ2-1
ASSVTAGSYNEQF,TRBV7-2,few,TRBJ2-1
AWSPGQGNGYT,TRBV30,-,TRBJ1-2
ASSPRGDSYEQY,TRBV3-1/TRBV3-2,medium-sized,TRBJ2-7
ASSQDPRGWNTEAF,TRBV14,-,TRBJ1-1
ASSPRDMFVWPQH,TRBV27,-,TRBJ1-5
ASSGGLADNEQF,TRBV3-1/TRBV3-2,-,TRBJ2-1
ATRETSTDTQY,TRBV24-1,once,TRBJ2-3